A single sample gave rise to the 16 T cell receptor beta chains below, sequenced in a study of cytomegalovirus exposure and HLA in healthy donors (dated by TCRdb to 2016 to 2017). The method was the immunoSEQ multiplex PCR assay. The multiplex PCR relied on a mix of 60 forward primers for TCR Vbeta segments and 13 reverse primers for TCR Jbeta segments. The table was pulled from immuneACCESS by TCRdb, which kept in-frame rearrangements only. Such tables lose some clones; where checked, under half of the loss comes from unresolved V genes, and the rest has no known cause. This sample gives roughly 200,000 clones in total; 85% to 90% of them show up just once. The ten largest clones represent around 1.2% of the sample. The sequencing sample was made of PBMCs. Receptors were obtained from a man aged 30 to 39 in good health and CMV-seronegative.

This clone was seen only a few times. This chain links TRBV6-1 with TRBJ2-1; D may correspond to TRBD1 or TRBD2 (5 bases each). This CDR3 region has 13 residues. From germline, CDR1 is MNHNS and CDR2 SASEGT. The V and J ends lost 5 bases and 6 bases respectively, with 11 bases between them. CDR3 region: CASSKGESNEQFF. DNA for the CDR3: TGTGCCAGCAGTAAAGGGGAGAGCAATGAGCAGTTCTTC.

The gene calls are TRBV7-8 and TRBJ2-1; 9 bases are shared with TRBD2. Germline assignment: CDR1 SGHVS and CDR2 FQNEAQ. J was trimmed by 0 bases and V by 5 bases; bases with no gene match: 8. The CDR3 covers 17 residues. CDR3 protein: CASSTYASGVSYNEQFF. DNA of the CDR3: TGTGCCAGCAGCACCTATGCTAGCGGGGTCTCCTACAATGAGCAGTTCTTC. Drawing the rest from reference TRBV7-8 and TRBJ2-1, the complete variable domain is GAGVSQSPRYKVAKRGQDVALRCDPISGHVSLFWYQQALGQGPEFLTYFQNEAQLDKSGLPSDRFFAERPEGSVSTLKIQRTQQEDSAVYLCASSTYASGVSYNEQFFGPGTRLTVL.

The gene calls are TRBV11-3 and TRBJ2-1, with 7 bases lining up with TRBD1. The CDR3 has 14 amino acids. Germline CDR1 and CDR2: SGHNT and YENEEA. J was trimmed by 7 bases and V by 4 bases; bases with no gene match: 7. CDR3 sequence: CASSSRTGPNEQFF. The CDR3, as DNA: TGTGCCAGCAGCTCGAGGACAGGCCCAAATGAGCAGTTCTTC.

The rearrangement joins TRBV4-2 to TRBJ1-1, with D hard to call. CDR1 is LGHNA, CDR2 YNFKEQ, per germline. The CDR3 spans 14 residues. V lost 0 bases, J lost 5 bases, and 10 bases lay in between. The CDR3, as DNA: TGTGCCAGCAGCCAAGATTTGAGGGAGACTGAAGCTTTCTTT. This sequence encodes CASSQDLRETEAFF.

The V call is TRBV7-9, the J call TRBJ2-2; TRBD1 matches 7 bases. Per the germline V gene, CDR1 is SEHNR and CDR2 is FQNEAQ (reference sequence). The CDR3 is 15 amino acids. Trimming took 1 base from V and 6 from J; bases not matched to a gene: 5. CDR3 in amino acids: CASSLGTGLAGELFF. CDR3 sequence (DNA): TGTGCCAGCAGCTTAGGGACAGGTTTGGCCGGGGAGCTGTTTTTT.

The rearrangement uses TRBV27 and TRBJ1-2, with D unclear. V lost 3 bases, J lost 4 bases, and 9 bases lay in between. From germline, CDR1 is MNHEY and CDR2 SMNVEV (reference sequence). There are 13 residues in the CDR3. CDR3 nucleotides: TGTGCCAGCAGTTTCAACGGTATCTATGGCTACACCTTC. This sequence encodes CASSFNGIYGYTF.

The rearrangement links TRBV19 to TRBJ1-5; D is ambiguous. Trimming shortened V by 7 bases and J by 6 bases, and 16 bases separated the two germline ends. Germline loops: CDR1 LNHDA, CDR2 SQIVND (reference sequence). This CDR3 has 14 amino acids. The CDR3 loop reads CASIQEGGFQPQHF. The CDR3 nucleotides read TGTGCCAGTATCCAAGAGGGCGGGTTTCAGCCCCAGCATTTT.

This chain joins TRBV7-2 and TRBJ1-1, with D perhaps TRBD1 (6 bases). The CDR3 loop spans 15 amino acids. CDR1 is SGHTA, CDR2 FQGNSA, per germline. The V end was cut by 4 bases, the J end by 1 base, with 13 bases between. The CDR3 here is CASSSQTGRNTEAFF. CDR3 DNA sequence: TGTGCCAGCAGCTCACAGACAGGCCGGAACACTGAAGCTTTCTTT.

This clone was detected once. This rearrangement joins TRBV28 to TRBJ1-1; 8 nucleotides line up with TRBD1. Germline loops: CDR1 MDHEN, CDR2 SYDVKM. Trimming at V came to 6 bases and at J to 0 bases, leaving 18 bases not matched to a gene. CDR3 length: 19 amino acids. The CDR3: CASRDPGQVPTIMNTEAFF. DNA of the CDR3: TGTGCCAGCAGGGACCCGGGACAGGTTCCAACGATAATGAACACTGAAGCTTTCTTT.

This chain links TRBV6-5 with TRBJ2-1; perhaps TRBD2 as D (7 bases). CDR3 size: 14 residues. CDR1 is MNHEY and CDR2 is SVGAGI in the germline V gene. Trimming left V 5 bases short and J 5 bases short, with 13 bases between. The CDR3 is CASSEGGPNNEQFF. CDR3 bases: TGTGCCAGCAGTGAGGGGGGGCCCAACAATGAGCAGTTCTTC.

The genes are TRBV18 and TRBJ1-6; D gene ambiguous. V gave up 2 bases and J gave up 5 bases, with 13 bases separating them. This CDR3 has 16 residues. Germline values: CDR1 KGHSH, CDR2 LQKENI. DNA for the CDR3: TGTGCCAGCTCACCAAGGGAGACGGGCCATAATTCACCCCTCCACTTT. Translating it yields CASSPRETGHNSPLHF.

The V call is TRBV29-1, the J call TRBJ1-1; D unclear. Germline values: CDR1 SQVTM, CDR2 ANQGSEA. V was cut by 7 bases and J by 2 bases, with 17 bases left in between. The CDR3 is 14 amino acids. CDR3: CSALPYTGNTEAFF. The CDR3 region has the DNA TGCAGCGCACTTCCTTACACGGGAAACACTGAAGCTTTCTTT.

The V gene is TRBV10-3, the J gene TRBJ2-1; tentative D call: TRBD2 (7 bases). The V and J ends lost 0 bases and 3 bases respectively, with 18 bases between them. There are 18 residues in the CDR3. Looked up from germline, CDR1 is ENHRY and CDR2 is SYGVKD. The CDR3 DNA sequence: TGTGCCATCAGTGAGTCCACCTTTACGGGGGGCCACTACAATGAGCAGTTCTTC. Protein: CAISESTFTGGHYNEQFF.

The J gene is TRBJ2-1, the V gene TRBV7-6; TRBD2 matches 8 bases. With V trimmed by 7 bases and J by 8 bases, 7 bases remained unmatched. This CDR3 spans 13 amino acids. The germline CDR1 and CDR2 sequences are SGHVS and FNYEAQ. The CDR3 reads CASTRGGSDEQFF. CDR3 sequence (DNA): TGTGCCAGCACCCGGGGGGGCTCAGATGAGCAGTTCTTC.

The CDR3 DNA reads as TGTGCCTGGAGTCGCGCCTCCGGGGAGCTGTTTTTT. Amino acid sequence: CAWSRASGELFF. The chain employs TRBV30 and TRBJ2-2; no definite D call. With 2 bases removed from V and 6 bases from J, the gap between germline ends came to 7 bases. There are 12 residues in the CDR3. The germline CDR1 and CDR2 sequences are GTSNPN and SVGIG (reference sequence).

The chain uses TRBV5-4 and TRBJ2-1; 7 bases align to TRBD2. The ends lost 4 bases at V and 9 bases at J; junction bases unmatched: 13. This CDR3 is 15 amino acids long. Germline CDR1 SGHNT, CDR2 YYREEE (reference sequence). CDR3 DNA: TGTGCCAGCAGCCGGGAGGTGGGAGTTGGCGGTGAGCAGTTCTTC. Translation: CASSREVGVGGEQFF.